These 3 T cell receptor beta chains were all obtained from the same sample, sequenced in a study of blood T cell repertoires in COVID-19. Here immunoSEQ multiplex PCR was the method, and the copy in TCRdb shows in-frame clones only, minus some. Among hundreds of thousands of clones, around 88% were seen once, and the ten largest hold about 8.1%. Sample: peripheral blood. The source is a woman between 45 and 60 years old with acute or convalescent COVID-19.

The gene calls are TRBV2 and TRBJ1-2, with a tentative D call TRBD1 (5 bases). CDR3 length: 13 residues. Trimming cost V 8 bases and J 4 bases, with 14 bases left between them. Germline V CDR1 and CDR2: SNHLY, FYNNEI. CDR3 DNA: TGTGCCAGCCGGGACTCATCATCCTATGGCTACACCTTC. Its protein is CASRDSSSYGYTF.

V is TRBV18 and J is TRBJ2-3; maybe TRBD1 (5 bases). Germline-derived CDR1 and CDR2 are KGHSH and LQKENI. CDR3 length: 15 amino acids. Trimming pared 4 bases from V and 0 bases from J, leaving 11 bases between. The chain's CDR3 is CASSQTDPSTDTQYF. The CDR3 DNA reads as TGTGCCAGCTCACAGACAGATCCTAGCACAGATACGCAGTATTTT.

The J gene is TRBJ1-5, the V gene TRBV2; possibly TRBD1 for D (5 bases). The CDR3 has 15 residues. Germline V gives CDR1 SNHLY, CDR2 FYNNEI. V gave up 8 bases and J gave up 4 bases, with 18 bases separating them. CDR3 in DNA: TGTGCCAGCTCCCTGGGGGGATGGAAAAATCAGCCCCAGCATTTT. Its protein product is CASSLGGWKNQPQHF.